What follows is one TCR beta chain and its context. Its target is unknown. This record comes from a study of cytomegalovirus exposure and HLA in healthy donors. Findings of the study overall: In a later analysis, several top co-occurrence clusters appeared linked to parvovirus B19, influenza, CMV and Epstein-Barr virus. Reports state that TCR beta sequences accurately predicted most subjects' HLA-A and HLA-B alleles.

The PCR employed 60 Vbeta primers together with 13 Jbeta primers. Some clones are missing from TCRdb's copy, which holds only in-frame ones; the method was immunoSEQ multiplex PCR. The sample table sets out some 41,000 clones. Material: PBMCs. This receptor was taken from a male donor in good health and CMV-seronegative.

CDR3 loop: CASSDNPNEQFF. Written as DNA, the CDR3 is TGTGCCAGCAGTGACAACCCCAATGAGCAGTTCTTC. V and J are TRBV27 and TRBJ2-1; D not resolved. With 5 bases removed from V and 6 bases from J, the gap between germline ends came to 8 bases. The CDR3 is made up of 12 amino acids. Germline V gene sequence: CDR1 MNHEY, CDR2 SMNVEV (reference sequence).